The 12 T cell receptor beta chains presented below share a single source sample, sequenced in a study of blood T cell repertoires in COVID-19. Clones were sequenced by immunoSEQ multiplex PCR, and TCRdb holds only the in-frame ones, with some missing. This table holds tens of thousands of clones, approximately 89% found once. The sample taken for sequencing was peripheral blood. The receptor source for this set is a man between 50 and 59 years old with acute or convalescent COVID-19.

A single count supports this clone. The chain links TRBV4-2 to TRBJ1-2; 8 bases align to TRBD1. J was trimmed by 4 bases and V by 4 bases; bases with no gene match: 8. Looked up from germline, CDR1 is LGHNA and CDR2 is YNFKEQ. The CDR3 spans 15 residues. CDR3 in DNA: TGTGCCAGCAGCCCTCCGGGACAGGACATCTATGGCTACACCTTC. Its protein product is CASSPPGQDIYGYTF.

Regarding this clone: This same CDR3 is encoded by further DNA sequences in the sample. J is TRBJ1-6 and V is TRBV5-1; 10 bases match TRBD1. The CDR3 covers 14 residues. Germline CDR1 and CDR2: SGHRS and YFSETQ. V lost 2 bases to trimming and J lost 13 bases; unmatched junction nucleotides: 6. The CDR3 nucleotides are TGCGCCAGCAGCTTAGGACAGGGGGGATCCCCCCTCCACTTT. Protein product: CASSLGQGGSPLHF. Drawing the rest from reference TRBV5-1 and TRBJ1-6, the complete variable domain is KAGVTQTPRYLIKTRGQQVTLSCSPISGHRSVSWYQQTPGQGLQFLFEYFSETQRNKGNFPGRFSGRQFSNSRSEMNVSTLELGDSALYLCASSLGQGGSPLHFGNGTRLTVT.

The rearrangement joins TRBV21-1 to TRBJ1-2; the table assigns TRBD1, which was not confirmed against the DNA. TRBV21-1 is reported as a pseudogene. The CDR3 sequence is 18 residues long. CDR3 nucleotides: TGTGCCAGCAGCAAAGCAAGCCCCTCGGCAGGGGCGGCCTATGGCTACACCTTC. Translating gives CASSKASPSAGAAYGYTF.

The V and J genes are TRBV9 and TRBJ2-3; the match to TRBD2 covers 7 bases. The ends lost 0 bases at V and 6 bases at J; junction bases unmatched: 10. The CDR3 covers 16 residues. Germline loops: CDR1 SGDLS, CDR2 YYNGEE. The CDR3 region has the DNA TGTGCCAGCAGCGTAGAGGGCGGGGGTGCGGGGGATACGCAGTATTTT. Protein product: CASSVEGGGAGDTQYF.

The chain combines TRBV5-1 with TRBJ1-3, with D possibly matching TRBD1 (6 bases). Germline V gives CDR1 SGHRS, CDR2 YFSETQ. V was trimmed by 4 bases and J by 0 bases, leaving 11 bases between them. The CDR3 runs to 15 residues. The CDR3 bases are TGCGCCAGCAGCATCCAGGGGAGCTCTGGAAACACCATATATTTT. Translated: CASSIQGSSGNTIYF.

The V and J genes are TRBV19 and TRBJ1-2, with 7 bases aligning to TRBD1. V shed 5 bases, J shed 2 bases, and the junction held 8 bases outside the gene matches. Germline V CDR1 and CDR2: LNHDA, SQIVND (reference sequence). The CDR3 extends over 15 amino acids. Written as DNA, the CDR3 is TGTGCCAGTAGTCCATGGACAGGATCAAACTATGGCTACACCTTC. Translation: CASSPWTGSNYGYTF.

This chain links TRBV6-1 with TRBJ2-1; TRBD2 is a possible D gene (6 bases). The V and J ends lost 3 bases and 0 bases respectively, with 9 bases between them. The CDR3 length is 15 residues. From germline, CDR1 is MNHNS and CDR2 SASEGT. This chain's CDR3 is CASSDFGSSYNEQFF. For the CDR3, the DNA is TGTGCCAGCAGTGATTTCGGGAGCTCCTACAATGAGCAGTTCTTC.

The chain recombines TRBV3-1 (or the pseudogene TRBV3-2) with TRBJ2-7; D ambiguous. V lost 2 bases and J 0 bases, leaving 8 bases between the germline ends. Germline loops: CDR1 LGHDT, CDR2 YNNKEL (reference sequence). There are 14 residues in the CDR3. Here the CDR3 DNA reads TGTGCCAGCAGCCAAACCCCGAGCTCCTACGAGCAGTACGTC. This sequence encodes CASSQTPSSYEQYV.

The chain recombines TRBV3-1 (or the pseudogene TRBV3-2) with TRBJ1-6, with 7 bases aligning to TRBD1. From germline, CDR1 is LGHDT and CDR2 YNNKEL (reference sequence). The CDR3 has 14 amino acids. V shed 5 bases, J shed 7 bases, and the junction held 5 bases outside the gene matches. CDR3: CASSYGTANSPLHF. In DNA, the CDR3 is TGTGCCAGCAGCTACGGGACAGCAAATTCACCCCTCCACTTT.

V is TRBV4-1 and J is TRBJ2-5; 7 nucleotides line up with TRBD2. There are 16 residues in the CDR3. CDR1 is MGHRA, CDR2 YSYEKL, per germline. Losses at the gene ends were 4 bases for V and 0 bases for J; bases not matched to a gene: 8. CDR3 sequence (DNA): TGCGCCAGCAGCCCGTCGGGACTAAGGGACCAAGAGACCCAGTACTTC. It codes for CASSPSGLRDQETQYF.

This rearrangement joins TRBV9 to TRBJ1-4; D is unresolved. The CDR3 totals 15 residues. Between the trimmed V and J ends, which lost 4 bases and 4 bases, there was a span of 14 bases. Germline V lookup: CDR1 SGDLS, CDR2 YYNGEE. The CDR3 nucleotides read TGTGCCAGCAGCCCGCACGAACCCTATAATGAAAAACTGTTTTTT. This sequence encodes CASSPHEPYNEKLFF.

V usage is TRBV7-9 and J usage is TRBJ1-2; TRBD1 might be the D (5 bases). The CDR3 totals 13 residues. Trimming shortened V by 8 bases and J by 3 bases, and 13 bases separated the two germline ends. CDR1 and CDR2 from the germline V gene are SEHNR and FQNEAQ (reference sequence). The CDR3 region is CASGGGAHYGYTF. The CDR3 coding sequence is TGTGCCAGCGGGGGAGGGGCTCACTATGGCTACACCTTC.